This entry concerns a single TCR beta chain. Its specificity is not known. This sample was included in a study of OX40 agonist ivuxolimab in advanced cancers. Turning to the study itself: People in dose escalation had one of these cancers: hepatocellular carcinoma, melanoma, renal cell or head and neck cancer. Study-level findings and limits: The study found among the lowest clonal expansion in partial responders at 0.1-3.0 mg/kg.

Assay used: immunoSEQ multiplex PCR; TCRdb lists only in-frame clones, some missing. This table holds more than 10,000 clones, about 87% found once. Blood sampling was done at baseline, cycle 4 day 1, and cycle 7 day 1. Germline lookup yields CDR1 MNHEY and CDR2 SMNVEV (reference sequence). This CDR3 is built from 14 residues. V shed 5 bases, J shed 8 bases, and the junction held 8 bases outside the gene matches. This sample comprised CD4+ or CD8+ T cells sorted from blood, obtained in a trial of the OX40 agonist ivuxolimab. This clonotype was sampled from an adult with an advanced solid tumor such as melanoma, head and neck, liver or kidney cancer. The chain has TRBV27 and TRBJ2-1, with TRBD2 matching over 8 bases. The CDR3 nucleotides read TGTGCCAGCAGTGAAACGGGAGGGCCGTATGAGCAGTTCTTC. This sequence encodes CASSETGGPYEQFF.